This entry lists 12 T cell receptor beta chains sequenced from one sample in a study of OX40 agonist ivuxolimab in advanced cancers. Repertoires were generated with immunoSEQ multiplex PCR, while TCRdb's copy carries only in-frame clones and drops some. The sample contains 40,000 to 45,000 clones, 80% of which appear only once. The source was CD4+ or CD8+ T cells sorted from blood, collected in a trial of the OX40 agonist ivuxolimab. These receptors all come from an adult with an advanced solid tumor such as melanoma, head and neck, liver or kidney cancer.

The J gene is TRBJ2-5, the V gene TRBV7-9, with 7 bases matching TRBD2. This CDR3 has 16 residues. J was trimmed by 11 bases and V by 5 bases; bases with no gene match: 20. Germline CDR1 SEHNR, CDR2 FQNEAQ (reference sequence). CDR3 DNA: TGTGCCAGCAGCACCCGAGGGGAGGGTTCCATTAAGGGGCAGTACTTC. Its protein product is CASSTRGEGSIKGQYF. Supplemented by reference TRBV7-9 and TRBJ2-5, the full variable domain reads DTGVSQNPRHKITKRGQNVTFRCDPISEHNRLYWYRQTLGQGPEFLTYFQNEAQLEKSRLLSDRFSAERPKGSFSTLEIQRTEQGDSAMYLCASSTRGEGSIKGQYFGPGTRLLVL.

Here the CDR3 reads CASSLVYGYTF. CDR3 in DNA: TGTGCCAGCAGCTTAGTTTATGGCTACACCTTC. V and J are TRBV7-2 and TRBJ1-2; D is unresolved. The CDR3 length is 11 residues. Trimming cost V 1 base and J 5 bases, with 2 bases left between them. Germline lookup yields CDR1 SGHTA and CDR2 FQGNSA.

This chain joins TRBV6-1 and TRBJ1-2, with D perhaps TRBD1 (6 bases). This CDR3 spans 12 amino acids. V was trimmed by 5 bases and J by 8 bases, leaving 12 bases between them. The germline CDR1 and CDR2 sequences are MNHNS and SASEGT. The CDR3 DNA sequence: TGTGCCAGCAGTTTAAACAGGGAGGGCTACACCTTC. Encoded protein: CASSLNREGYTF.

The genes are TRBV7-8 and TRBJ1-3; the D is unclear. Germline CDR1 reads SGHVS; CDR2 reads FQNEAQ. The CDR3 loop spans 20 amino acids. Trimming took off 4 bases at V and 0 bases at J, with 25 bases between the two ends. CDR3 bases: TGTGCCAGCAGCTCGCGCCCCGCCTCCATAACGAAGATCTCTGGAAACACCATATATTTT. Protein sequence: CASSSRPASITKISGNTIYF. Full variable domain (missing parts from reference TRBV7-8 and TRBJ1-3): GAGVSQSPRYKVAKRGQDVALRCDPISGHVSLFWYQQALGQGPEFLTYFQNEAQLDKSGLPSDRFFAERPEGSVSTLKIQRTQQEDSAVYLCASSSRPASITKISGNTIYFGEGSWLTVV.

This clone turned up a few times. J is TRBJ2-3 and V is TRBV10-1; D is possibly TRBD1 (7 bases). CDR3 length: 14 residues. Germline lookup yields CDR1 WNHNN and CDR2 SYGVQD (reference sequence). Trimming removed 3 bases from V and 3 bases from J, with 10 bases in between. The CDR3 is CASSDRGDTDTQYF. The CDR3 DNA reads as TGCGCCAGCAGTGACAGGGGGGATACAGATACGCAGTATTTT.

The chain is built from TRBV2 and TRBJ2-2; possible D gene TRBD1, 5 bases. The CDR3 spans 15 residues. The V and J ends lost 7 bases and 4 bases respectively, with 16 bases between them. The germline V gene encodes CDR1 SNHLY and CDR2 FYNNEI. For the CDR3, the DNA is TGTGCCAGCATGGGCAGGGCTTTCGGCACCGGGGAGCTGTTTTTT. This gives the protein CASMGRAFGTGELFF. Combining the CDR3 with reference TRBV2 and TRBJ2-2 gives the whole variable domain EPEVTQTPSHQVTQMGQEVILRCVPISNHLYFYWYRQILGQKVEFLVSFYNNEISEKSEIFDDQFSVERPDGSNFTLKIRSTKLEDSAMYFCASMGRAFGTGELFFGEGSRLTVL.

This rearrangement joins TRBV7-2 to TRBJ2-7; D ambiguous. Germline-derived CDR1 and CDR2 are SGHTA and FQGNSA. This CDR3 is 13 amino acids long. V lost 1 base to trimming and J lost 4 bases, with 8 bases between them. The CDR3 loop reads CASSLGPNYEQYF. Here the CDR3 DNA reads TGTGCCAGCAGCTTAGGACCCAATTACGAGCAGTACTTC.

The gene calls are TRBV6-6 and TRBJ1-1; a possible D gene is TRBD1 (6 bases). Trimming left V 2 bases short and J 4 bases short, with 17 bases between. This CDR3 contains 16 residues. Germline V CDR1 and CDR2: MNHNY, SVGAGI (reference sequence). Here the CDR3 reads CASSYGDIGPRTEAFF. The CDR3 DNA follows: TGTGCCAGCAGTTACGGGGACATTGGACCCCGCACTGAAGCTTTCTTT.

The V call is TRBV14, the J call TRBJ2-5; no reliable D call. The end of the DNA fits TRBJ2-7 better, so the J call may be wrong. Germline CDR1 and CDR2: SGHDN and FVKESK. CDR3 length: 15 residues. The CDR3: CASSHLERELHEQYF. The CDR3 DNA is TGTGCCAGCAGCCACCTAGAACGAGAGCTCCACGAGCAGTACTTC.

The chain links TRBV4-3 to TRBJ2-2; D is unresolved. This CDR3 is built from 16 residues. V lost 6 bases to trimming and J lost 4 bases, with 18 bases between them. In germline, CDR1 is LGHNA, CDR2 YSLEER. CDR3 in DNA: TGCGCCAGCAGGCCGGAGAGCTTATCCCCCACCGGGGAGCTGTTTTTT. Translation: CASRPESLSPTGELFF.

The chain recombines TRBV6-5 with TRBJ1-6, with 9 bases matching TRBD1. This CDR3 is built from 15 residues. J was trimmed by 14 bases and V by 7 bases; bases with no gene match: 15. Germline V gene sequence: CDR1 MNHEY, CDR2 SVGAGI. CDR3 DNA: TGTGCCAGCACCTTCCGGGGCGGACAGGGGAGGGCCCTCCACTTT. It is translated as CASTFRGGQGRALHF.

This clone was seen more than once but under ten times. This rearrangement joins TRBV6-6 to TRBJ2-3; 8 nucleotides line up with TRBD2. This CDR3 comprises 16 residues. Unmatched junction bases numbered 8, after V lost 2 bases and J lost 4 bases. The germline V gene encodes CDR1 MNHNY and CDR2 SVGAGI (reference sequence). The CDR3 DNA reads as TGTGCCAGCAGTTACGGAGCGGGAGAGGCGGCAGATACGCAGTATTTT. Translated, it gives CASSYGAGEAADTQYF.